This T cell receptor beta chain emerged from a study of patients and donors after allogeneic stem cell transplantation. Germline CDR1 is SGDLS and CDR2 is YYNGEE. This CDR3 is 16 amino acids long. V shed 2 bases, J shed 6 bases, and the junction held 7 bases outside the gene matches. Each CDR3 protein is one row after TCRdb ran MiXCR on the RT-PCR reads. The data hold under 200,000 distinct CDR3 sequences, with nearly 25% observed a single time. The sample consisted of blood, either unsorted or a sorted T cell fraction (not recorded which). This chain uses TRBV9 with TRBJ2-1; 11 bases fit TRBD2. The TCR comes from a human donor who was either an allogeneic HSCT recipient or a stem cell or donor lymphocyte infusion donor (not recorded which). It is not recorded whose cells these are; they may come from a transplant donor. CDR3 sequence reads: CASSVLTSGKGNEQFF. The CDR3 DNA is TGTGCCAGCAGCGTCCTGACTAGCGGGAAAGGCAATGAGCAGTTCTTC. Drawing the rest from reference TRBV9 and TRBJ2-1, the complete variable domain is DSGVTQTPKHLITATGQRVTLRCSPRSGDLSVYWYQQSLDQGLQFLIQYYNGEERAKGNILERFSAQQFPDLHSELNLSSLELGDSALYFCASSVLTSGKGNEQFFGPGTRLTVL.